Reported below is one T cell receptor (beta chain). Its target is not known. This record belongs to a study of T cells after yellow fever vaccination. Background on the study: SMART-Seq v4 Ultra Low Input prepared the low-cell-number fractions.

Overall study findings and caveats: Across the CD4 and CD8 compartments, a small share of clonotypes was present in both. Re-detected after boosting: most primary clones, almost 97% of CD4 and less than 90% of CD8.

CDR1 and CDR2 (germline): MGHDK, SYGVNS. This CDR3 is built from 14 residues. V dropped 4 bases and J dropped 0 bases, with 7 bases sitting between them. TCRdb re-derived calls from the 5' RACE reads in MiXCR, one entry per CDR3 protein. The sample carries some 400,000 distinct CDR3 sequences, around a sixth recorded once. The chain couples TRBV25-1 to TRBJ2-4; D uncertain. This specimen was PBMCs, taken before the yellow fever booster vaccination. The clonotype comes from a man younger than 30 who received the YFV17D yellow fever vaccine. The CDR3, as DNA: TGTGCCAGCAGTGTGCGTGTAGCCAAAAACATTCAGTACTTC. Protein product: CASSVRVAKNIQYF.